One TCR beta chain is described in this entry. Its cognate antigen is unknown. TCRdb reprocessed the reads with MiXCR, giving one entry per CDR3 protein. The sample contains about half a million distinct CDR3 sequences, roughly 34% of which appear only once. The data stem from a study of T cell repertoires in cytomegalovirus infection. The specimen comprised cultured PBMCs, sampled from culture after CMV antigen stimulation. This sequence originates from a human donor in good health (CMV status not recorded). Some clones in this sample may be carry-over from other donors' samples.

The CDR3 loop is CASSLGQGVEQFF. In DNA form, the CDR3 reads TGTGCCAGCAGTTTAGGACAGGGGGTTGAGCAGTTCTTC. The V gene is TRBV12-3 or TRBV12-4, the J gene TRBJ2-1; TRBD1 matches at 9 bases. The CDR3 sequence is 13 residues long. The V gene end was trimmed by 1 base and the J gene end by 9 bases; junction bases not matched to a gene: 1.